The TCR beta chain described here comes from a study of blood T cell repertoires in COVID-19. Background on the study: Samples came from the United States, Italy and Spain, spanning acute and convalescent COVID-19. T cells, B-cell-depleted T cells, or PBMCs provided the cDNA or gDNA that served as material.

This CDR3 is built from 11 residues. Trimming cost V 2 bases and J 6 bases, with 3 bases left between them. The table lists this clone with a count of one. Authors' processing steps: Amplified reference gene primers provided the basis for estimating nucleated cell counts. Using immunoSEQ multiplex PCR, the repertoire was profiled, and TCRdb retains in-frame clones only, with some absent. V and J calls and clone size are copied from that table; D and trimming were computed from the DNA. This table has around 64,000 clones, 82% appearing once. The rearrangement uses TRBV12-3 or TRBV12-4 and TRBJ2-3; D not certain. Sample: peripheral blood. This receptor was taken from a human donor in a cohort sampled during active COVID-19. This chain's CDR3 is CASSLSDTQYF. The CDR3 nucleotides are TGTGCCAGCAGTTTATCGGATACGCAGTATTTT.